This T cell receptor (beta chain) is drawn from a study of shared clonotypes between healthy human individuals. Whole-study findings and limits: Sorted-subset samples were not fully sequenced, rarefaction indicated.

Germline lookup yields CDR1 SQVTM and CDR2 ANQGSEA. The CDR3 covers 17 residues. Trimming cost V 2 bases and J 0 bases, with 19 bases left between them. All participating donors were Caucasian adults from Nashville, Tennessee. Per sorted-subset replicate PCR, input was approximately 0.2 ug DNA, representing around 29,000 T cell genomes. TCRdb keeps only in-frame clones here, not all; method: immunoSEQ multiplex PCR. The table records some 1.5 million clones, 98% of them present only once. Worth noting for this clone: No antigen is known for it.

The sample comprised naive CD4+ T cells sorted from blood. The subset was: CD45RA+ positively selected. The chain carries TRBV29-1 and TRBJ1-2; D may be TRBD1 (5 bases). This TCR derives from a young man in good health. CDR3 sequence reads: CSVELTVTAFSNYGYTF. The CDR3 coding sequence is TGCAGCGTTGAACTGACCGTGACAGCTTTTTCTAACTATGGCTACACCTTC. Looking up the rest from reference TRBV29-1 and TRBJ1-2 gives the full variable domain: SAVISQKPSRDICQRGTSLTIQCQVDSQVTMMFWYRQQPGQSLTLIATANQGSEATYESGFVIDKFPISRPNLTFSTLTVSNMSPEDSSIYLCSVELTVTAFSNYGYTFGSGTRLTVV.